This TCR beta chain was profiled in a study of technical replicates of blood from a few donors. CDR1 is KGHSH and CDR2 is LQKENI in the germline V gene. The CDR3 totals 15 residues. Between the trimmed V and J ends, which lost 3 bases and 5 bases, there was a span of 16 bases. Produced via immunoSEQ multiplex PCR; TCRdb's table is partial and in-frame only. The sample carries 70,000 or so clones, 92% recorded once. The chain recombines TRBV18 with TRBJ1-1; a possible D gene is TRBD1 (6 bases). Specimen: T cells isolated from PBMCs. The sequence derives from a human donor in good health. CDR3 loop: CASSPREAQGTEAFF. As DNA, the CDR3 is TGTGCCAGCTCACCTCGCGAGGCTCAGGGGACTGAAGCTTTCTTT.